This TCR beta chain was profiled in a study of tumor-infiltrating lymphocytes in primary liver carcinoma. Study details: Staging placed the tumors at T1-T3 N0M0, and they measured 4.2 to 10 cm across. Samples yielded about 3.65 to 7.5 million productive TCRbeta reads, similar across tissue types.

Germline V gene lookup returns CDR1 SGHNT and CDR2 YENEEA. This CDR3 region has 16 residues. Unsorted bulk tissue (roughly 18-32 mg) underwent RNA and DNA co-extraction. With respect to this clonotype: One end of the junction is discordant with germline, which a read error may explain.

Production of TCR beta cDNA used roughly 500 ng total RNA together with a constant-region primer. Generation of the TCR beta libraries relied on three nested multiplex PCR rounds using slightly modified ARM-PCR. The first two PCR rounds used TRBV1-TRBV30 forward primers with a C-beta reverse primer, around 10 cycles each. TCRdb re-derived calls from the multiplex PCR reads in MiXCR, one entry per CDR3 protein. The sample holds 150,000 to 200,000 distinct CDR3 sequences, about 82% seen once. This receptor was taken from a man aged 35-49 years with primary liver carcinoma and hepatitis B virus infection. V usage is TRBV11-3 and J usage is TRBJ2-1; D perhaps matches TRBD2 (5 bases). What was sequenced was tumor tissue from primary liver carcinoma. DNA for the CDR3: TGTGCTAGCAGCCTGATTAGTGGGAGACCCTACAATGAGGAGTTCTTC. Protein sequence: CASSLISGRPYNEEFF.